This note documents a single T cell receptor beta chain sequence. Its cognate antigen is unknown. This sample is drawn from a study of radiotherapy plus CTLA-4 blockade in lung cancer. Study observations and caveats: Per reports, early blood T cell clone dynamics, plus interferon-beta, forecast response most strongly. Expansion in blood of tumor-derived TCR clones was seen after radiotherapy plus ipilimumab.

Data came from immunoSEQ multiplex PCR; TCRdb stores just in-frame clones and leaves some out. The repertoire holds 70,000 to 90,000 clones, with about 80% as singletons. Germline CDR1 is SQVTM and CDR2 is ANQGSEA. This CDR3 is built from 13 residues. Trimming shortened V by 0 bases and J by 8 bases, and 13 bases separated the two germline ends. Focal radiation with ipilimumab CTLA-4 blockade was given to patients with chemo-refractory metastatic non-small-cell lung cancer. This TCR was sampled from a human donor with non-small cell lung cancer who had stable disease on radiotherapy plus ipilimumab. The chain joins TRBV29-1 to TRBJ1-2, with D perhaps matching TRBD1 (6 bases). The sequenced sample was peripheral blood, obtained from a patient treated with radiotherapy plus ipilimumab. CDR3 nucleotide sequence: TGCAGCGTTGAAGATCTTAGGGGGAAGGGCTACACCTTC. It encodes CSVEDLRGKGYTF.